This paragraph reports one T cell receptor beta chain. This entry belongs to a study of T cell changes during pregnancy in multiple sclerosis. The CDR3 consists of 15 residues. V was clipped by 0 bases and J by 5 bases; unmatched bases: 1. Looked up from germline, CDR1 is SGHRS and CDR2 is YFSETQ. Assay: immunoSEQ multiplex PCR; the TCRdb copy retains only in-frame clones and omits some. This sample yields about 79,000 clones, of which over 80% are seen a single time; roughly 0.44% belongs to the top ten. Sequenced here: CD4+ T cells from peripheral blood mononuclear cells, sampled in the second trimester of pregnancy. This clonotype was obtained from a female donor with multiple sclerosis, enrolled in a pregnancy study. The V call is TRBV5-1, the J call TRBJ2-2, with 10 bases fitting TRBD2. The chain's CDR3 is CASSLELAGTGELFF. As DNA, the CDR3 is TGCGCCAGCAGCTTGGAACTAGCGGGGACCGGGGAGCTGTTTTTT.